The 24 T cell receptor beta chains presented below share a single source sample, sequenced in a study of CD8 T cell repertoires and HIV-1 epitope variants. Their specific antigens are unknown. Sequencing was performed with immunoSEQ multiplex PCR; in TCRdb, only in-frame clones are kept and a portion is missing. This sample yields 5,400 or so clones, of which around 71% are seen a single time; about two fifths belongs to the top ten. Specimen: cultured CD8+ T cells derived from PBMCs. The receptors shown here come from a male donor with HIV.

The J gene is TRBJ2-1, the V gene TRBV5-6, with 8 bases lining up with TRBD1. Germline CDR1 SGHDT, CDR2 YYEEEE. The V and J ends lost 4 bases and 8 bases, in that order; junction bases with no gene match: 11. This CDR3 contains 15 residues. CDR3 sequence: CASSKQGAAPYEQFF. In DNA, the CDR3 is TGTGCCAGCAGCAAGCAGGGGGCAGCCCCGTATGAGCAGTTCTTC. Full variable domain (rest looked up from reference TRBV5-6 and TRBJ2-1): DAGVTQSPTHLIKTRGQQVTLRCSPKSGHDTVSWYQQALGQGPQFIFQYYEEEERQRGNFPDRFSGHQFPNYSSELNVNALLLGDSALYLCASSKQGAAPYEQFFGPGTRLTVL.

The chain uses TRBV5-6 and TRBJ2-3; 15 nucleotides line up with TRBD2. Germline V gene data show CDR1 as SGHDT and CDR2 as YYEEEE. V trimming: 3 bases; J trimming: 4 bases; junction bases outside the gene matches: 6. CDR3 length: 17 amino acids. The CDR3 sequence: CASSSEGLAGGPDTQYF. Here the CDR3 DNA reads TGTGCCAGCAGCTCGGAAGGACTAGCGGGAGGGCCAGATACGCAGTATTTT.

The chain combines TRBV7-8 with TRBJ2-3; D perhaps matches TRBD1 (6 bases). This CDR3 contains 13 residues. V gave up 4 bases and J gave up 6 bases, with 11 bases separating them. Germline V CDR1 and CDR2: SGHVS, FQNEAQ. The CDR3 protein is CASSSYQGDTQYF. The CDR3 DNA reads TGTGCCAGCAGCTCATATCAGGGGGATACGCAGTATTTT. The whole variable domain, filled in from reference TRBV7-8 and TRBJ2-3, reads GAGVSQSPRYKVAKRGQDVALRCDPISGHVSLFWYQQALGQGPEFLTYFQNEAQLDKSGLPSDRFFAERPEGSVSTLKIQRTQQEDSAVYLCASSSYQGDTQYFGPGTRLTVL.

The chain is built from TRBV11-3 and TRBJ2-3, with a possible D match to TRBD2 (5 bases). The V end lost 5 bases, the J end lost 5 bases, and 17 bases lay between the germline ends. The CDR3 is 15 amino acids. CDR1 SGHNT and CDR2 YENEEA come from the germline V gene. The CDR3 reads CASSRREGVGDTQYF. DNA for the CDR3: TGTGCCAGCAGCCGAAGAGAGGGAGTGGGAGATACGCAGTATTTT. The full variable domain, rest sourced from reference TRBV11-3 and TRBJ2-3, is EAGVVQSPRYKIIEKKQPVAFWCNPISGHNTLYWYLQNLGQGPELLIRYENEEAVDDSQLPKDRFSAERLKGVDSTLKIQPAELGDSAVYLCASSRREGVGDTQYFGPGTRLTVL.

V and J are TRBV19 and TRBJ1-5; D is unresolved. V lost 3 bases to trimming and J lost 4 bases, with 13 bases between them. The germline V gene encodes CDR1 LNHDA and CDR2 SQIVND (reference sequence). This CDR3 is 15 amino acids long. The CDR3 coding sequence is TGTGCCAGTAGTATTGGATTGCAGACTAATCAGCCCCAGCATTTT. Encoded protein: CASSIGLQTNQPQHF. Complete variable domain (other parts from reference TRBV19 and TRBJ1-5): DGGITQSPKYLFRKEGQNVTLSCEQNLNHDAMYWYRQDPGQGLRLIYYSQIVNDFQKGDIAEGYSVSREKKESFPLTVTSAQKNPTAFYLCASSIGLQTNQPQHFGDGTRLSIL.

This clone was found a few times. The chain employs TRBV2 and TRBJ2-2, with 12 bases aligning to TRBD1. The ends lost 6 bases at V and 4 bases at J; junction bases unmatched: 12. Germline V gives CDR1 SNHLY, CDR2 FYNNEI. This CDR3 region has 18 residues. CDR3 region: CASRNSGTGGGGTGELFF. CDR3 in DNA: TGTGCCAGCAGAAACTCCGGGACAGGGGGCGGCGGCACCGGGGAGCTGTTTTTT. Variable domain in full (rest from reference TRBV2 and TRBJ2-2): EPEVTQTPSHQVTQMGQEVILRCVPISNHLYFYWYRQILGQKVEFLVSFYNNEISEKSEIFDDQFSVERPDGSNFTLKIRSTKLEDSAMYFCASRNSGTGGGGTGELFFGEGSRLTVL.

This chain uses TRBV13 with TRBJ2-5, with D perhaps assigned TRBD1 or TRBD2 (5 bases each). Trimming shortened V by 5 bases and J by 1 base, and 17 bases separated the two germline ends. The germline CDR1 and CDR2 sequences are PRHDT and FYEKMQ (reference sequence). This CDR3 is built from 16 residues. CDR3: CASSRLGTDVQETQYF. CDR3 nucleotide sequence: TGTGCCAGCAGCCGGCTGGGGACCGACGTCCAAGAGACCCAGTACTTC. Drawing the rest from reference TRBV13 and TRBJ2-5, the complete variable domain is AAGVIQSPRHLIKEKRETATLKCYPIPRHDTVYWYQQGPGQDPQFLISFYEKMQSDKGSIPDRFSAQQFSDYHSELNMSSLELGDSALYFCASSRLGTDVQETQYFGPGTRLLVL.

The chain has TRBV5-4 and TRBJ2-7; tentatively, D is TRBD1 (7 bases). The CDR3 consists of 13 residues. Germline V gives CDR1 SGHNT, CDR2 YYREEE (reference sequence). Trimming cost V 2 bases and J 6 bases, with 12 bases left between them. The CDR3 loop reads CASSFQGGSEQYF. The CDR3 DNA sequence: TGTGCCAGCAGCTTCCAGGGGGGATCCGAGCAGTACTTC. Full variable domain (remainder filled in from reference TRBV5-4 and TRBJ2-7): ETGVTQSPTHLIKTRGQQVTLRCSSQSGHNTVSWYQQALGQGPQFIFQYYREEENGRGNFPPRFSGLQFPNYSSELNVNALELDDSALYLCASSFQGGSEQYFGPGTRLTVT.

The V call is TRBV5-1, the J call TRBJ2-1; 11 bases are a match to TRBD1. The CDR3 length is 14 residues. J gave up 7 bases and V 6 bases, and 6 bases lay outside the gene matches. From germline, CDR1 is SGHRS and CDR2 YFSETQ. The CDR3 loop reads CASKRTGGMNEQFF. CDR3 nucleotides: TGCGCCAGCAAACGGACAGGGGGCATGAATGAGCAGTTCTTC.

This clone occurred a few times. The genes are TRBV9 and TRBJ2-3; the D is unclear. The V and J ends lost 10 bases and 1 base respectively, with 1 base between them. The CDR3 length is 9 residues. Germline CDR1 is SGDLS and CDR2 is YYNGEE. CDR3 sequence: CAGTDTQYF. CDR3 sequence (DNA): TGTGCCGGCACAGATACGCAGTATTTT.

This chain connects TRBV10-2 to TRBJ2-5; no reliable D call. The closer fit of TRBJ2-7 to the DNA end suggests the J call may be wrong. CDR3 length: 13 amino acids. Germline V lookup: CDR1 WSHSY, CDR2 SAAADI. As DNA, the CDR3 is TGCGCCAGCAGTGAAGGGTACTCCTACGAGCAGTACTTC. This encodes CASSEGYSYEQYF.

This chain joins TRBV5-1 and TRBJ2-3; 9 positions agree with TRBD1. The trim removed 3 bases at V and 4 bases at J, leaving 6 bases unmatched. The CDR3 consists of 15 residues. The germline CDR1 and CDR2 sequences are SGHRS and YFSETQ. CDR3 residues: CASSYFTGGADTQYF. The CDR3 nucleotides are TGCGCCAGCAGCTATTTTACAGGGGGCGCAGATACGCAGTATTTT.

V is TRBV11-2 and J is TRBJ1-3; the D gene is possibly TRBD1 (5 bases). The CDR3 loop spans 16 amino acids. Trimming left V 2 bases short and J 0 bases short, with 11 bases between. CDR1 and CDR2 (germline): SGHAT, FQNNGV. The chain's CDR3 is CASSLTPTVSGNTIYF. The CDR3 DNA reads TGTGCCAGCAGCTTAACCCCGACAGTCTCTGGAAACACCATATATTTT.

V is TRBV13 and J is TRBJ1-4; D uncertain. Trimming removed 4 bases from V and 3 bases from J, with 12 bases in between. The CDR3 has 15 amino acids. Germline loops: CDR1 PRHDT, CDR2 FYEKMQ (reference sequence). CDR3 in DNA: TGTGCCAGCAGCTCGAGAAGAGTTGCTAATGAAAAACTGTTTTTT. Its translation: CASSSRRVANEKLFF.

This clone was counted a few times. The rearrangement joins TRBV10-3 to TRBJ2-7; D ambiguous. Looked up from germline, CDR1 is ENHRY and CDR2 is SYGVKD. The CDR3 extends over 11 amino acids. With 8 bases removed from V and 5 bases from J, the gap between germline ends came to 10 bases. The CDR3 sequence is CAIAGLDEQYF. CDR3 in DNA: TGTGCCATCGCAGGTCTTGACGAGCAGTACTTC.

With respect to this clone: A read error may produce the germline difference seen at one junction end. This chain joins TRBV6-5 and TRBJ2-7, with D unclear. There are 11 residues in the CDR3. Germline-derived CDR1 and CDR2 are MNHEY and SVGAGI. The CDR3 sequence is CASSGPLGYHF. The CDR3 coding sequence is TGTGCCAGCAGTGGGCCGTTGGGTTATCACTTC.

The chain uses TRBV2 and TRBJ2-5; a possible D gene is TRBD2 (5 bases). The CDR3 has 15 amino acids. CDR1 and CDR2 from the germline V gene are SNHLY and FYNNEI. The V gene lost 6 bases and the J gene lost 2 bases, with 16 bases spanning the gap. Here the CDR3 DNA reads TGTGCCAGCAGCTCCGCCGGGATAGATCAAGAGACCCAGTACTTC. It is translated as CASSSAGIDQETQYF.

The chain uses TRBV6-5 and TRBJ1-1; D is undetermined. The CDR3 covers 14 residues. The ends were cut back, 2 bases at V and 6 bases at J, with 13 bases in the middle. Germline CDR1 and CDR2: MNHEY and SVGAGI. The CDR3 DNA is TGTGCCAGCAGTTACGGTGGGCCCTGGGCTGAAGCTTTCTTT. Residues: CASSYGGPWAEAFF.

The chain joins TRBV27 to TRBJ2-3, with TRBD2 matching 12 bases. Trimming took 2 bases from V and 6 from J; bases not matched to a gene: 3. The CDR3 is 15 amino acids. The V gene's germline CDR1 is MNHEY and CDR2 SMNVEV (reference sequence). CDR3 nucleotide sequence: TGTGCCAGCAGTTTACTAGCGGGGGGGCGGGATACGCAGTATTTT. It encodes CASSLLAGGRDTQYF.

The gene calls are TRBV27 and TRBJ2-2; 9 bases agree with TRBD1. Germline CDR1 is MNHEY and CDR2 is SMNVEV (reference sequence). The CDR3 covers 15 residues. V lost 6 bases to trimming and J lost 4 bases; unmatched junction nucleotides: 6. The CDR3 loop reads CASSSGQGGTGELFF. The CDR3 coding sequence is TGTGCCAGCAGCTCGGGACAGGGAGGCACCGGGGAGCTGTTTTTT.

The rearrangement links TRBV29-1 to TRBJ2-7; TRBD1 matches 10 bases. Trimming removed 1 base from V and 5 bases from J; junction bases left unmatched: 8. The CDR3 length is 15 residues. Germline CDR1 reads SQVTM; CDR2 reads ANQGSEA. CDR3 protein: CSVEVEGQGSNEQYF. In DNA form, the CDR3 reads TGCAGCGTTGAAGTTGAGGGACAGGGGTCGAACGAGCAGTACTTC.

There are a few counts of this clone. The chain recombines TRBV27 with TRBJ2-1, with TRBD2 identical over 8 bases. The germline V gene encodes CDR1 MNHEY and CDR2 SMNVEV (reference sequence). The length of the CDR3 is 16 residues. J was trimmed by 1 base and V by 5 bases; bases with no gene match: 7. The CDR3 DNA is TGTGCCAGCAGTCCTTTAACGGGGGGGTCCTACAATGAGCAGTTCTTC. Protein: CASSPLTGGSYNEQFF.

The J gene is TRBJ1-1, the V gene TRBV28; 7 nucleotides align to TRBD1. Germline V gene data show CDR1 as MDHEN and CDR2 as SYDVKM. Trimming removed 2 bases from V and 5 bases from J; junction bases left unmatched: 2. This CDR3 is 13 amino acids long. CDR3 loop: CASSLEGATEAFF. CDR3 DNA sequence: TGTGCCAGCAGTTTAGAGGGGGCAACTGAAGCTTTCTTT.

The chain employs TRBV25-1 and TRBJ2-5, with TRBD1 as a possible D gene (6 bases). V lost 0 bases and J 4 bases, leaving 9 bases between the germline ends. Germline V lookup: CDR1 MGHDK, CDR2 SYGVNS. This CDR3 spans 14 amino acids. CDR3 protein: CASSEYRGLETQYF. For the CDR3, the DNA is TGTGCCAGCAGTGAATACAGGGGCCTAGAGACCCAGTACTTC. The full variable domain, rest sourced from reference TRBV25-1 and TRBJ2-5, is EADIYQTPRYLVIGTGKKITLECSQTMGHDKMYWYQQDPGMELHLIHYSYGVNSTEKGDLSSESTVSRIRTEHFPLTLESARPSHTSQYLCASSEYRGLETQYFGPGTRLLVL.